This TCR beta chain was identified in a study of T cells in Graves' hyperthyroidism and ophthalmopathy. Diagnoses rested on clinical symptoms, serum thyroxine and TRAb, thyroid ultrasound and orbital computed tomography. There were TCR beta CDR3 regions amplified from RNA transcripts. Primed by the HTBI set, a first-round RT-PCR was run on the TCR CDR3. TCRdb re-derived calls from the multiplex PCR reads in MiXCR, one entry per CDR3 protein. The sample holds a few hundred thousand distinct CDR3 sequences, just over 45% seen once. Germline V lookup: CDR1 SSHAT, CDR2 FNYEAQ (reference sequence). V trimming: 5 bases; J trimming: 9 bases; junction bases outside the gene matches: 5. The length of the CDR3 is 14 residues. This clonotype was seen only once.

Sequences were obtained from peripheral blood or thyroid tissue (not recorded which). The chain carries TRBV7-7 and TRBJ2-5; 14 positions match TRBD2. The source of this sequence is an adult woman with Graves' disease, either hyperthyroidism or ophthalmopathy (not recorded which). CDR3: CASSPGTSGSPQYF. CDR3 nucleotides: TGTGCCAGCAGCCCGGGGACTAGCGGGAGCCCCCAGTACTTC.